This entry lists 32 T cell receptor beta chains sequenced from one sample in a study of radiation and T cells in renal cell carcinoma. Time point here: baseline pretreatment blood. Treatment meaning: 15 Gy SBRT to primary tumor, nephrectomy 4 weeks later. TCRdb's copy holds only in-frame clones and misses some; the assay was immunoSEQ multiplex PCR. This sample yields roughly 100,000 clones, of which 70% to 90% are seen a single time; approximately 7.9% belongs to the top ten. The specimen was blood, collected from a patient whose treatment included radiotherapy and nephrectomy. The receptors shown here come from a man aged 50 to 60 with renal cell carcinoma.

The CDR3 loop reads CASRGGGGGGYNEQFF. In DNA, the CDR3 is TGTGCCAGCAGGGGAGGAGGCGGGGGCGGTTACAATGAGCAGTTCTTC. The chain joins TRBV28 to TRBJ2-1, with D maybe TRBD2 (7 bases). The length of the CDR3 is 16 residues. Trimming shortened V by 6 bases and J by 4 bases, and 19 bases separated the two germline ends. The germline gives CDR1 MDHEN, CDR2 SYDVKM.

The rearrangement uses TRBV27 and TRBJ2-1; 8 bases line up with TRBD1. The V segment lost 4 bases and the J segment 5 bases; nucleotides outside the gene matches: 10. Germline V lookup: CDR1 MNHEY, CDR2 SMNVEV (reference sequence). This CDR3 comprises 16 residues. This chain's CDR3 is CASSSYRQGSDNEQFF. Here the CDR3 DNA reads TGTGCCAGCAGTTCGTACAGACAGGGGAGCGACAATGAGCAGTTCTTC.

The rearrangement joins TRBV5-1 to TRBJ2-5, with D perhaps being TRBD1 or TRBD2 (6 bases each). Trimming cost V 1 base and J 7 bases, with 14 bases left between them. Germline CDR1 SGHRS, CDR2 YFSETQ. There are 14 residues in the CDR3. CDR3 nucleotides: TGCGCCAGCAGCTTGATCAAGGGGGGCGCGACCCAGTACTTC. It specifies CASSLIKGGATQYF.

V and J are TRBV30 and TRBJ2-1; D uncertain. Trimming took 4 bases from V and 7 from J, leaving 8 bases between them. Germline V gene sequence: CDR1 GTSNPN, CDR2 SVGIG (reference sequence). The CDR3 is made up of 11 amino acids. The CDR3 coding sequence is TGTGCCTGGATGATGGGTAATGAGCAGTTCTTC. Its protein product is CAWMMGNEQFF.

The sample holds one count of this clone. This chain links TRBV19 with TRBJ2-1; 11 nucleotides align to TRBD1. This CDR3 has 17 amino acids. With V trimmed by 5 bases and J by 5 bases, 11 bases remained unmatched. CDR1 and CDR2 from the germline V gene are LNHDA and SQIVND (reference sequence). CDR3 sequence (DNA): TGTGCCAGTAGTCCCTGGACAGGGGGCGATCGGGACAATGAGCAGTTCTTC. Amino acid sequence: CASSPWTGGDRDNEQFF.

This chain joins TRBV2 and TRBJ2-2; 8 bases are shared with TRBD2. V gave up 5 bases and J gave up 5 bases; unmatched junction bases: 7. The CDR3 is 15 residues long. Germline loops: CDR1 SNHLY, CDR2 FYNNEI. The CDR3: CASSRTSTDTGELFF. The CDR3 bases are TGTGCCAGCAGTAGGACTAGCACAGATACCGGGGAGCTGTTTTTT.

This clone has only one observation. This rearrangement joins TRBV7-8 to TRBJ2-7, with unresolved D. The CDR3 spans 17 residues. Germline V gene sequence: CDR1 SGHVS, CDR2 FQNEAQ. Trimming removed 3 bases from V and 4 bases from J, with 22 bases in between. In DNA form, the CDR3 reads TGTGCCAGCAGCTTTAGTGTGAAGGGTCCCCAACAATACGAGCAGTACTTC. It encodes CASSFSVKGPQQYEQYF.

The V gene is TRBV5-1, the J gene TRBJ2-7, with D perhaps matching TRBD2 (6 bases). The germline gives CDR1 SGHRS, CDR2 YFSETQ. Trimming shortened V by 5 bases and J by 3 bases, and 12 bases separated the two germline ends. The CDR3 has 13 amino acids. In DNA, the CDR3 is TGCGCCAGCAGTTCCGGGAGAGACTACGAGCAGTACTTC. This codes for CASSSGRDYEQYF.

The rearrangement links TRBV7-2 to TRBJ2-3; TRBD2 aligns across 8 bases. This CDR3 has 13 residues. Trimming took 11 bases from V and 5 from J; bases not matched to a gene: 9. CDR1 is SGHTA, CDR2 FQGNSA, per germline. The CDR3 here is CASRGREGDTQYF. CDR3 bases: TGTGCCTCTCGAGGCCGGGAGGGAGATACGCAGTATTTT.

This chain connects TRBV7-8 to TRBJ2-5, with D perhaps TRBD2 (6 bases). The CDR3 length is 14 residues. CDR1 SGHVS and CDR2 FQNEAQ come from the germline V gene. The V end was cut by 5 bases, the J end by 1 base, with 11 bases between. The CDR3 protein is CASSRREIQETQYF. As DNA, the CDR3 is TGTGCCAGCAGCCGGAGGGAGATCCAAGAGACCCAGTACTTC.

The rearrangement uses TRBV5-1 and TRBJ2-1; D might be TRBD2 (5 bases). This CDR3 is built from 13 residues. Per germline, CDR1 SGHRS and CDR2 YFSETQ. V was trimmed by 5 bases and J by 4 bases, leaving 10 bases between them. CDR3 bases: TGCGCCAGCAGGTTAGCGTTATACAATGAGCAGTTCTTC. Amino acid sequence: CASRLALYNEQFF.

V usage is TRBV18 and J usage is TRBJ2-7, with 9 bases matching TRBD1. Germline V gene data show CDR1 as KGHSH and CDR2 as LQKENI. The CDR3 extends over 16 amino acids. Trimming at V came to 1 base and at J to 6 bases, leaving 10 bases not matched to a gene. This CDR3 is CASSPQSGTGSGEQYF. The CDR3, as DNA: TGTGCCAGCTCACCACAGTCCGGGACAGGGTCGGGCGAGCAGTACTTC.

The chain employs TRBV18 and TRBJ1-5, with D possibly TRBD1 on 6 matching bases. The CDR3 totals 15 residues. Trimming stripped 1 base from V and 4 bases from J, with 11 bases between. Looked up from germline, CDR1 is KGHSH and CDR2 is LQKENI. CDR3 sequence reads: CASSPQGQGNQPQHF. DNA of the CDR3: TGTGCCAGCTCACCACAAGGCCAGGGGAATCAGCCCCAGCATTTT.

The chain links TRBV10-3 to TRBJ1-1; 8 bases are a match to TRBD1. The junction had 7 bases not matched to a gene; V was cut back by 4 bases and J by 0 bases. The CDR3 has 16 amino acids. The V gene's germline CDR1 is ENHRY and CDR2 SYGVKD. The CDR3 loop is CAISVRQGAVNTEAFF. The CDR3, as DNA: TGTGCCATCAGTGTGAGGCAGGGGGCCGTGAACACTGAAGCTTTCTTT.

V is TRBV6-1 and J is TRBJ2-1; D not certain. Germline CDR1 is MNHNS and CDR2 is SASEGT. The CDR3 loop spans 11 amino acids. V lost 7 bases, J lost 9 bases, and 10 bases lay in between. CDR3 DNA: TGTGCCAGCATACAAGGTCGTGAGCAGTTCTTC. This gives the protein CASIQGREQFF.

The genes are TRBV19 and TRBJ2-1; maybe TRBD1 (6 bases). The CDR3 is 14 residues long. The V gene lost 4 bases and the J gene lost 5 bases, with 12 bases spanning the gap. Germline V gene data show CDR1 as LNHDA and CDR2 as SQIVND (reference sequence). The CDR3 here is CASSTVTGNNEQFF. CDR3 nucleotide sequence: TGTGCCAGTAGTACCGTTACAGGGAACAATGAGCAGTTCTTC.

This chain connects TRBV9 to TRBJ1-1; D call uncertain. Trimming pared 4 bases from V and 3 bases from J, leaving 16 bases between. Per the germline V gene, CDR1 is SGDLS and CDR2 is YYNGEE. CDR3 size: 15 residues. The DNA for the CDR3 is TGTGCCAGCAGCCTAAGGTCGGCGGATGACACTGAAGCTTTCTTT. Its translation is CASSLRSADDTEAFF.

V is TRBV5-4 and J is TRBJ2-2; TRBD1 agrees at 8 bases. V trimming: 3 bases; J trimming: 4 bases; junction bases outside the gene matches: 8. The CDR3 covers 16 residues. The germline gives CDR1 SGHNT, CDR2 YYREEE (reference sequence). DNA for the CDR3: TGTGCCAGCAGCTCAGGCCGCGACAGGGGCACCGGGGAGCTGTTTTTT. Amino acids: CASSSGRDRGTGELFF.

The chain carries TRBV30 and TRBJ2-3; 7 bases are shared with TRBD2. This CDR3 spans 14 amino acids. Per germline, CDR1 GTSNPN and CDR2 SVGIG (reference sequence). With 2 bases clipped from V and 2 bases from J, the junction kept 4 bases outside the gene matches. CDR3: CAWSPGTITDTQYF. DNA of the CDR3: TGTGCCTGGAGTCCCGGGACTATCACAGATACGCAGTATTTT.

The chain has TRBV7-2 and TRBJ2-3; D is unclear. Germline CDR1 and CDR2: SGHTA and FQGNSA. V lost 3 bases to trimming and J lost 0 bases, with 7 bases between them. This CDR3 contains 14 residues. DNA of the CDR3: TGTGCCAGCAGCTTTGGGCCTAGCACAGATACGCAGTATTTT. The encoded protein is CASSFGPSTDTQYF.

This clone was counted between two and nine times. The rearrangement uses TRBV9 and TRBJ2-1, with TRBD1 matching over 7 bases. The CDR3 has 15 amino acids. V was clipped by 2 bases and J by 8 bases; unmatched bases: 10. Germline V gene lookup returns CDR1 SGDLS and CDR2 YYNGEE. CDR3 sequence (DNA): TGTGCCAGCAGCGTCCAGGGGGTCTTTTATGATGAGCAGTTCTTC. Its protein product is CASSVQGVFYDEQFF.

This sequence joins TRBV7-2 and TRBJ2-1; 7 positions agree with TRBD2. The trim removed 8 bases at V and 5 bases at J, leaving 9 bases unmatched. This CDR3 has 14 amino acids. Germline CDR1 and CDR2: SGHTA and FQGNSA. The CDR3 DNA follows: TGTGCCAGCGACTCAGCGGGGCCACACAATGAGCAGTTCTTC. The encoded protein is CASDSAGPHNEQFF.

The genes are TRBV4-1 and TRBJ2-1; D may be TRBD1 (5 bases). CDR1 and CDR2 (germline): MGHRA, YSYEKL. V shed 4 bases and J shed 3 bases, with 22 bases lying between them. CDR3 length equals 18 residues. CDR3 loop: CASSRYTPGQGNYNEQFF. In DNA form, the CDR3 reads TGCGCCAGCAGCCGGTATACCCCTGGGCAGGGAAACTACAATGAGCAGTTCTTC.

This sequence joins TRBV13 and TRBJ2-5; TRBD1 is a possible D gene (7 bases). The J call may be mistaken, given a closer DNA end match to TRBJ2-7. Germline CDR1 PRHDT, CDR2 FYEKMQ (reference sequence). This CDR3 is 14 amino acids long. CDR3 nucleotides: TGTGCCAGCAGCCGACAGGGAGGCGTGACCGAGCAGTACTTC. It codes for CASSRQGGVTEQYF.

The chain joins TRBV19 to TRBJ1-5; D is uncertain. The V end was cut by 5 bases, the J end by 0 bases, with 11 bases between. The CDR3 has 15 residues. CDR1 and CDR2 from the germline V gene are LNHDA and SQIVND (reference sequence). CDR3 DNA: TGTGCCAGTAGTCTTGGACTGATTAGCAATCAGCCCCAGCATTTT. This sequence encodes CASSLGLISNQPQHF.

In its sample, this clone was seen once. This sequence joins TRBV5-4 and TRBJ2-7; 16 bases line up with TRBD2. The CDR3 is 17 amino acids. Trimming cost V 4 bases and J 4 bases; bases outside gene matches: 8. Germline CDR1 reads SGHNT; CDR2 reads YYREEE (reference sequence). DNA of the CDR3: TGTGCCAGCAGCCCGGGACTAGCGGGGGGGCCAGGGTACGAGCAGTACTTC. Translation gives CASSPGLAGGPGYEQYF.

This sequence joins TRBV18 and TRBJ2-7, with 10 positions matching TRBD1. Germline CDR1 reads KGHSH; CDR2 reads LQKENI. J lost 6 bases, V lost 0 bases, and 5 bases had no gene match. This CDR3 comprises 15 residues. CDR3 nucleotide sequence: TGTGCCAGCTCACCACCGGGACAGGGGCCACTCGAGCAGTACTTC. Translating it yields CASSPPGQGPLEQYF.

The chain couples TRBV5-1 to TRBJ2-7; 7 positions match TRBD1. J gave up 0 bases and V 3 bases, and 3 bases lay outside the gene matches. CDR3 length: 14 amino acids. Germline V CDR1 and CDR2: SGHRS, YFSETQ. The CDR3, as DNA: TGCGCCAGCAGCTCCCGGGACAGCTCCTACGAGCAGTACTTC. It codes for CASSSRDSSYEQYF.

V is TRBV10-3 and J is TRBJ1-2, with D possibly being TRBD1 (6 bases). In germline, CDR1 is ENHRY, CDR2 SYGVKD. CDR3 size: 14 residues. Between the trimmed V and J ends, which lost 5 bases and 4 bases, there was a span of 14 bases. The CDR3 loop is CAISPQGLGYGYTF. CDR3 coding DNA: TGTGCCATCAGTCCACAGGGCCTCGGCTATGGCTACACCTTC.

This chain uses TRBV7-9 with TRBJ1-1, with unresolved D. V lost 1 base and J lost 7, with 4 bases in between. Looked up from germline, CDR1 is SEHNR and CDR2 is FQNEAQ (reference sequence). The CDR3 is 11 residues long. CDR3 nucleotide sequence: TGTGCCAGCAGCTTAGGTCGTGAAGCTTTCTTT. Translating gives CASSLGREAFF.

The V and J genes are TRBV7-2 and TRBJ2-5; possibly TRBD1 for D (5 bases). Germline CDR1 reads SGHTA; CDR2 reads FQGNSA. The CDR3 contains 11 residues. V was clipped by 0 bases and J by 11 bases, with 7 bases between them. CDR3 sequence (DNA): TGTGCCAGCAGCTTAGCGGGGCGACAGTACTTC. It codes for CASSLAGRQYF.

This clone appeared a single time. The rearrangement joins TRBV2 to TRBJ1-1, with D possibly being TRBD1 (5 bases). V was pared by 7 bases and J by 3 bases, with 15 bases between. Germline assignment: CDR1 SNHLY and CDR2 FYNNEI. This CDR3 region has 14 residues. The CDR3 DNA reads TGTGCCAGCAATCTGCAGGGTGGGGACACTGAAGCTTTCTTT. It yields the protein CASNLQGGDTEAFF.